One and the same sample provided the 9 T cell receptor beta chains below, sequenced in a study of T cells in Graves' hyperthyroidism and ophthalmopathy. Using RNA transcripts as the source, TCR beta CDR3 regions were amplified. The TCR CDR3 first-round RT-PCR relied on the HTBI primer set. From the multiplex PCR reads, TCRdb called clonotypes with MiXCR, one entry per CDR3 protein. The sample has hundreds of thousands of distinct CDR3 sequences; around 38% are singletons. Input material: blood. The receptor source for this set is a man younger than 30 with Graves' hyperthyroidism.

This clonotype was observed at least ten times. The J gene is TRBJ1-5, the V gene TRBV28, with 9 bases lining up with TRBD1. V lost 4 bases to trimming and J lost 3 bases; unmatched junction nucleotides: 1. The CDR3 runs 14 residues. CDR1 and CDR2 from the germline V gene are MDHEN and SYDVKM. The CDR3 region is CASSYRGLNQPQHF. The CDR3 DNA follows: TGTGCCAGCAGTTACAGGGGGCTCAATCAGCCCCAGCATTTT.

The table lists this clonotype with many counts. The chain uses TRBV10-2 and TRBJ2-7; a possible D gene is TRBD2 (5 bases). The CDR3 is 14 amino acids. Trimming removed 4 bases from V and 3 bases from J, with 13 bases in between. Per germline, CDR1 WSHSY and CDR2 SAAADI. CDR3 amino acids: CASSVQRGSYEQYF. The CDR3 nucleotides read TGCGCCAGCAGTGTGCAACGGGGTAGCTACGAGCAGTACTTC.

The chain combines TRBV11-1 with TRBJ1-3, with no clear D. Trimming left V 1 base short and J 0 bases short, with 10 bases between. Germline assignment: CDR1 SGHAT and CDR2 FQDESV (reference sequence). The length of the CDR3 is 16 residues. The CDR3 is CASSLEPRVSGNTIYF. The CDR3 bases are TGTGCCAGCAGCTTAGAACCACGGGTCTCTGGAAACACCATATATTTT. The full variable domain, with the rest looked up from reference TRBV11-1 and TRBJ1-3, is EAEVAQSPRYKITEKSQAVAFWCDPISGHATLYWYRQILGQGPELLVQFQDESVVDDSQLPKDRFSAERLKGVDSTLKIQPAELGDSAMYLCASSLEPRVSGNTIYFGEGSWLTVV.

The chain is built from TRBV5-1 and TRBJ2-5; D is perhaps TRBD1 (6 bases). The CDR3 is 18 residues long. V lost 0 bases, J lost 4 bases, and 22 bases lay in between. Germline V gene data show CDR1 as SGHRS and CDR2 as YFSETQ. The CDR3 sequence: CASSLGLGAAEWVETQYF. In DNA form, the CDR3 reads TGCGCCAGCAGCTTGGGACTGGGGGCGGCCGAGTGGGTAGAGACCCAGTACTTC.

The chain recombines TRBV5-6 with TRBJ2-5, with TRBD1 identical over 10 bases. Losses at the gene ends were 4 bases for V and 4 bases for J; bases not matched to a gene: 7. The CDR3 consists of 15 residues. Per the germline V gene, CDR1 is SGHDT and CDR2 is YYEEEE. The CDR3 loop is CASSRIGDRGETQYF. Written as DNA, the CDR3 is TGTGCCAGCAGCCGGATAGGGGACAGGGGAGAGACCCAGTACTTC.

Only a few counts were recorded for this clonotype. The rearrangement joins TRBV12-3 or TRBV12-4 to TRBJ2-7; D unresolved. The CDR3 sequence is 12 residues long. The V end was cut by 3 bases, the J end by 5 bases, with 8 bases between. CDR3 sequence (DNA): TGTGCCAGCAGTTTGTATCGGGACGAGCAGTACTTC. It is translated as CASSLYRDEQYF.

Here the CDR3 reads CSASSQGGSEAFF. The CDR3 DNA sequence: TGCAGTGCTAGTTCTCAGGGCGGCTCTGAAGCTTTCTTT. The chain employs TRBV20-1 and TRBJ1-1; D may be TRBD1 (5 bases). The germline gives CDR1 DFQATT, CDR2 SNEGSKA (reference sequence). CDR3 length: 13 residues. The V end lost 3 bases, the J end lost 6 bases, and 14 bases lay between the germline ends.

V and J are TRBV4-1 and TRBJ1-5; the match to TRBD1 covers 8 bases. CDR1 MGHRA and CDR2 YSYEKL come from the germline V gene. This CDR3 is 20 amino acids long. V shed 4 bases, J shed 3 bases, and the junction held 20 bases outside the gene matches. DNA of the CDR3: TGCGCCAGCAGCCTCCCCGTCAGGGGGCAATGGCACTTCTCCAATCAGCCCCAGCATTTT. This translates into CASSLPVRGQWHFSNQPQHF.

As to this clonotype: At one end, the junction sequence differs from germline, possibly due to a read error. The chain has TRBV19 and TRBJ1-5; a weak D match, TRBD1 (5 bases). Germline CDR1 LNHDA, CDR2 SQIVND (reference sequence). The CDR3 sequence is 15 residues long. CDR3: CASSAGQGSNQPQNF. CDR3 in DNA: TGTGCCAGTAGTGCCGGTCAGGGCAGCAATCAGCCCCAGAATTTT.